This TCR beta chain came from a study of CD8+ T cells in alopecia areata. Between the trimmed V and J ends, which lost 5 bases and 0 bases, there was a span of 11 bases. CDR3 length: 15 amino acids. The germline V gene has CDR1 MGHRA and CDR2 YSYEKL. General study findings and limits: Normal skin contains resident alphabeta T cells, and these are also sequenced in scalp samples. Mice gave a clearer picture of TCR sharing than patients did, possibly for HLA-related reasons. Researchers report lesional scalp, most notably alopecia totalis/universalis, outstripped normal scalp in clonality.

This clone showed up just a few times. What it binds is not known. CD4+ and CD8+ T cells were sorted from PBMCs stained for CD3, CD4 and CD8. Extracted RNA was reverse transcribed into cDNA, the sequencing template. Profiled with immunoSEQ multiplex PCR; TCRdb holds only in-frame clones, not every one. The profile shows about 140,000 clones, 50% to 65% of them singletons. The sample comprised CD4+ T cells sorted from blood. The source of this sequence is a human donor in good health. The V gene is TRBV4-1, the J gene TRBJ2-4; D is perhaps TRBD1 (6 bases). The CDR3 protein is CASSGQILAKNIQYF. CDR3 coding DNA: TGCGCCAGCAGCGGACAGATATTAGCCAAAAACATTCAGTACTTC.